These T cell receptor beta chains were read from a single sample in a study of graft-versus-host responses after intestinal transplantation. Clones were read by immunoSEQ multiplex PCR, and TCRdb kept only the in-frame ones, dropping some. The table lists some 110,000 clones, approximately 90% of them singletons. No antigens are known for them. The material sequenced was unstimulated CD4+ T cells sorted from spleen or lymph node cells, taken before transplant. The origin of the receptors is a human donor who was the organ donor for an intestinal transplant. Each CDR3 is given with its conserved first and last residue. A D gene is named only where the DNA matches it firmly. A clone size is listed for some rows: how often the clone was seen (once, few, many), or a class if it is expanded.

CDR3nt: TGTGCCAGCAGCCGGACCGGGACAGGGAATGAAAAACTGTTTTTT; CDR3aa: CASSRTGTGNEKLFF; abundance: -; j_gene: TRBJ1-4; d_gene: TRBD1; v_gene: TRBV7-9
CDR3nt: TGTGCCATCAGTGATGTGGCAGGGCCTTTCCGAGACGAGCAGTACTTC; CDR3aa: CAISDVAGPFRDEQYF; abundance: -; j_gene: TRBJ2-7; d_gene: -; v_gene: TRBV10-3
CDR3nt: TGTGCCAGCAGTTCCCCTCAGCGGGAGGTTCCAGATACGCAGTATTTT; CDR3aa: CASSSPQREVPDTQYF; abundance: -; j_gene: TRBJ2-3; d_gene: TRBD2; v_gene: TRBV28
CDR3nt: TGCGCCAGCAGCTCGACAATCCAGAACCGAAAGACCTATGGCTACACCTTC; CDR3aa: CASSSTIQNRKTYGYTF; abundance: -; j_gene: TRBJ1-2; d_gene: -; v_gene: TRBV4-1
CDR3nt: TGTGCCAGCAGTCCTGGTACAGGGGGCACAGATACGCAGTATTTT; CDR3aa: CASSPGTGGTDTQYF; abundance: -; j_gene: TRBJ2-3; d_gene: TRBD1; v_gene: TRBV28
CDR3nt: TGTGCCAGCAGCAAAGGTATGAGCGGGAGTTTACCGTCCTACAATGAGCAGTTCTTC; CDR3aa: CASSKGMSGSLPSYNEQFF; abundance: once; j_gene: TRBJ2-1; d_gene: -; v_gene: TRBV21-1
CDR3nt: TGTGCCAGCAGCTCCCTCGGGAGCTCCCCGTCCTACAATGAGCAGTTCTTC; CDR3aa: CASSSLGSSPSYNEQFF; abundance: -; j_gene: TRBJ2-1; d_gene: -; v_gene: TRBV11-2
CDR3nt: TGTGCCTGGAGGCAGGATTATGAAAAACTGTTTTTT; CDR3aa: CAWRQDYEKLFF; abundance: -; j_gene: TRBJ1-4; d_gene: -; v_gene: TRBV30
CDR3nt: TGTGCCAGCAAAACCCAAGCTACGGAGACCCAGTACTTC; CDR3aa: CASKTQATETQYF; abundance: -; j_gene: TRBJ2-5; d_gene: -; v_gene: TRBV2
CDR3nt: TGTGCCACCAGCAGAAAGCGCAGGGGAAATCAGCCCCAGCATTTT; CDR3aa: CATSRKRRGNQPQHF; abundance: once; j_gene: TRBJ1-5; d_gene: -; v_gene: TRBV15
CDR3nt: TGTGCCAGCAGTGGGGACAGGGGCACCTACGAGCAGTACTTC; CDR3aa: CASSGDRGTYEQYF; abundance: -; j_gene: TRBJ2-7; d_gene: TRBD1; v_gene: TRBV2
CDR3nt: TGTGCCAGCAGTTTACGGGGACCACAAGAGACCCAGTACTTC; CDR3aa: CASSLRGPQETQYF; abundance: -; j_gene: TRBJ2-5; d_gene: -; v_gene: TRBV28
CDR3nt: TGTGCCAGCAGCCGTGGACAGGGGGCGCGGGAGGAGCAGTACTTC; CDR3aa: CASSRGQGAREEQYF; abundance: -; j_gene: TRBJ2-7; d_gene: TRBD1; v_gene: TRBV27
CDR3nt: TGTGCCAGCAGCCCCCCGGGCAGGGGGGTCGGGGAGCTGTTTTTT; CDR3aa: CASSPPGRGVGELFF; abundance: -; j_gene: TRBJ2-2; d_gene: -; v_gene: TRBV6-6
CDR3nt: TGTGCCAGCAGTTACGGAAGGGGAGGCTACGAGCAGTACTTC; CDR3aa: CASSYGRGGYEQYF; abundance: -; j_gene: TRBJ2-7; d_gene: -; v_gene: TRBV6-5
CDR3nt: TGTGCCAGCAGCTCGGGACTAGTCCGCATCAATGAGCAGTTCTTC; CDR3aa: CASSSGLVRINEQFF; abundance: -; j_gene: TRBJ2-1; d_gene: TRBD2; v_gene: TRBV7-9
CDR3nt: TGTGCCAGCAGCTTAAACTCACAATATGGGGAGACCCAGTACTTC; CDR3aa: CASSLNSQYGETQYF; abundance: -; j_gene: TRBJ2-5; d_gene: -; v_gene: TRBV7-6
CDR3nt: TGTGCCAGCAGTGCCAGTCGGACTAATGAAAAACTGTTTTTT; CDR3aa: CASSASRTNEKLFF; abundance: once; j_gene: TRBJ1-4; d_gene: -; v_gene: TRBV25-1
CDR3nt: TGTGCCAGCAGCCAAGCTATCGTCTTGGGCTATGGCTACACCTTC; CDR3aa: CASSQAIVLGYGYTF; abundance: -; j_gene: TRBJ1-2; d_gene: -; v_gene: TRBV4-2
CDR3nt: TGCGCCAGCAGCCAAGGAGCCCAATGGGGGAGGAGGGTCTATGGCTACACCTTC; CDR3aa: CASSQGAQWGRRVYGYTF; abundance: -; j_gene: TRBJ1-2; d_gene: -; v_gene: TRBV4-1
CDR3nt: TGCAGCGTTGAAGGGGGGGACAGGTACCAAGAGACCCAGTACTTC; CDR3aa: CSVEGGDRYQETQYF; abundance: once; j_gene: TRBJ2-5; d_gene: TRBD1; v_gene: TRBV29-1
CDR3nt: TGCGCCAGCAGCCAAGAAGCGGGAGCAGATACGCAGTATTTT; CDR3aa: CASSQEAGADTQYF; abundance: -; j_gene: TRBJ2-3; d_gene: TRBD2; v_gene: TRBV4-1
CDR3nt: TGCGCCAGCAGCGCCAGACAGGGATCTGACACTGAAGCTTTCTTT; CDR3aa: CASSARQGSDTEAFF; abundance: -; j_gene: TRBJ1-1; d_gene: TRBD1; v_gene: TRBV5-1
CDR3nt: TGCGCCAGCAGCCCTGGGGCCCCAAGCACAGATACGCAGTATTTT; CDR3aa: CASSPGAPSTDTQYF; abundance: once; j_gene: TRBJ2-3; d_gene: -; v_gene: TRBV5-1
CDR3nt: TGTGCCAGCAGCCCGGGCTGGGACACTTACACAGATACGCAGTATTTT; CDR3aa: CASSPGWDTYTDTQYF; abundance: -; j_gene: TRBJ2-3; d_gene: -; v_gene: TRBV6-6
CDR3nt: TGTGCCAGCAGCGCGACCTCGGCTACGCAGTATTTT; CDR3aa: CASSATSATQYF; abundance: -; j_gene: TRBJ2-3; d_gene: -; v_gene: TRBV11-1
CDR3nt: TGCGCCAGCAGCATGGGAGGGCCCTGGGATGAGCAGTTCTTC; CDR3aa: CASSMGGPWDEQFF; abundance: -; j_gene: TRBJ2-1; d_gene: TRBD2; v_gene: TRBV5-1
CDR3nt: TGTGCCAGCAACAGACCTGGTGAGCAGTTCTTC; CDR3aa: CASNRPGEQFF; abundance: -; j_gene: TRBJ2-1; d_gene: -; v_gene: TRBV6-5
CDR3nt: TGTGCCGGTAGCAATAGACTAGCGGGCACCGGGGAGCTGTTTTTT; CDR3aa: CAGSNRLAGTGELFF; abundance: -; j_gene: TRBJ2-2; d_gene: TRBD2; v_gene: TRBV28
CDR3nt: TGTGCCAGCAGCTTTCGAGTTTTTAAGAACACTGAAGCTTTCTTT; CDR3aa: CASSFRVFKNTEAFF; abundance: -; j_gene: TRBJ1-1; d_gene: -; v_gene: TRBV5-5
CDR3nt: TGTGCCAGCAGTCATAGGGTCGGGACAGGGGCCTACAATGAGCAGTTCTTC; CDR3aa: CASSHRVGTGAYNEQFF; abundance: -; j_gene: TRBJ2-1; d_gene: TRBD1; v_gene: TRBV27
CDR3nt: TGTGAACTAAAGACGAGGGGACAGCAAATATCCTACGAGCAGTACTTC; CDR3aa: CELKTRGQQISYEQYF; abundance: -; j_gene: TRBJ2-7; d_gene: TRBD1; v_gene: TRBV6-4
CDR3nt: TGTGCCAGCAGTTACTCCGGCACGCCGGGAGGCTACACCTTC; CDR3aa: CASSYSGTPGGYTF; abundance: few; j_gene: TRBJ1-2; d_gene: -; v_gene: TRBV6-6
CDR3nt: TGTGCCAGCAGCTTCGCGGGTAGCTCTGGAAACACCATATATTTT; CDR3aa: CASSFAGSSGNTIYF; abundance: -; j_gene: TRBJ1-3; d_gene: -; v_gene: TRBV7-9
CDR3nt: TGTGCCATCAGTGGTAGCGGGAGAACTGCCTACAATGAGCAGTTCTTC; CDR3aa: CAISGSGRTAYNEQFF; abundance: -; j_gene: TRBJ2-1; d_gene: TRBD2; v_gene: TRBV10-3
CDR3nt: TGTGCCAGCAGCTTAAAGGGGGCTACCGGGGAGCTGTTTTTT; CDR3aa: CASSLKGATGELFF; abundance: few; j_gene: TRBJ2-2; d_gene: TRBD1; v_gene: TRBV7-2
CDR3nt: TGTGCCAGCAGTTCTTCCGGGGACAGGGCATCCTACGAGCAGTACTTC; CDR3aa: CASSSSGDRASYEQYF; abundance: -; j_gene: TRBJ2-7; d_gene: TRBD1; v_gene: TRBV6-6